A single sample gave rise to the 15 T cell receptor beta chains below, sequenced in a study of blood T cell repertoires in COVID-19. The data were produced by immunoSEQ multiplex PCR, yet TCRdb's version contains in-frame clones alone and is incomplete. The sample shows approximately 200,000 clones, just under 90% of them seen only once. The sample was PBMCs or T cells enriched from blood (not recorded which). Source of these receptors: a man aged 25 to 40 who had recovered from COVID-19.

Notes on this clone: The same CDR3 can be traced to other DNA sequences in this sample. This chain uses TRBV9 with TRBJ2-2; 8 bases align to TRBD1. Germline CDR1 reads SGDLS; CDR2 reads YYNGEE. The V and J ends lost 0 bases and 4 bases, in that order; junction bases with no gene match: 2. This CDR3 comprises 15 residues. The CDR3, as DNA: TGTGCCAGCAGCGTAGGCCAGGGGGCCACCGGGGAGCTGTTTTTT. Protein product: CASSVGQGATGELFF.

The chain recombines TRBV11-2 with TRBJ2-1; 8 nucleotides agree with TRBD1. Germline-derived CDR1 and CDR2 are SGHAT and FQNNGV. V shed 5 bases and J 2 bases; nucleotides not matched to a gene: 5. The CDR3 length is 15 residues. This CDR3 is CASSASGGPYNEQFF. In DNA, the CDR3 is TGTGCCAGCAGCGCCTCAGGGGGCCCCTACAATGAGCAGTTCTTC.

The genes are TRBV3-1 (or the pseudogene TRBV3-2) and TRBJ1-6; D possibly corresponds to TRBD1 (5 bases). This CDR3 comprises 14 residues. V lost 0 bases and J lost 5, with 5 bases in between. Germline lookup yields CDR1 LGHDT and CDR2 YNNKEL (reference sequence). This CDR3 is CASSQDRDNSPLHF. CDR3 sequence (DNA): TGTGCCAGCAGCCAAGACAGGGATAATTCACCCCTCCACTTT.

The CDR3 DNA sequence: TGTGCCACCAGTGCTCCCAAGGGGCAAAACACCATATATTTT. Protein sequence: CATSAPKGQNTIYF. The V gene is TRBV24-1, the J gene TRBJ1-3; tentatively, D is TRBD1 (5 bases). The CDR3 spans 14 residues. CDR1 and CDR2 (germline): KGHDR, SFDVKD. V lost 5 bases to trimming and J lost 6 bases, with 13 bases between them.

The genes are TRBV5-6 and TRBJ1-2; TRBD1 aligns across 7 bases. Germline assignment: CDR1 SGHDT and CDR2 YYEEEE. The V gene end was trimmed by 4 bases and the J gene end by 2 bases; junction bases not matched to a gene: 11. CDR3 length: 16 residues. CDR3 sequence reads: CASSHPNTGVNYGYTF. The CDR3 bases are TGTGCCAGCAGCCATCCAAATACAGGGGTGAACTATGGCTACACCTTC.

V and J are TRBV11-2 and TRBJ1-1; D is undetermined. V was pared by 6 bases and J by 4 bases, with 9 bases between. CDR1 and CDR2 from the germline V gene are SGHAT and FQNNGV. CDR3 length equals 12 residues. The CDR3 coding sequence is TGTGCCAGCAGTCGAGTTGGCACTGAAGCTTTCTTT. It yields the protein CASSRVGTEAFF.

The gene calls are TRBV18 and TRBJ1-2; tentative D call: TRBD1 (5 bases). Germline V gene lookup returns CDR1 KGHSH and CDR2 LQKENI. V dropped 6 bases and J dropped 4 bases, with 12 bases sitting between them. CDR3 length: 13 residues. CDR3 protein: CASSGQELYGYTF. CDR3 bases: TGTGCCAGCTCTGGACAAGAGCTCTATGGCTACACCTTC.

Points on this clone: Other DNA sequences in this sample translate to the same CDR3. The chain has TRBV19 and TRBJ2-7, with 7 bases lining up with TRBD1. Germline assignment: CDR1 LNHDA and CDR2 SQIVND (reference sequence). V was clipped by 1 base and J by 2 bases; unmatched bases: 2. CDR3 length: 14 residues. The CDR3 spells CASSIGQGAYEQYF. As DNA, the CDR3 is TGTGCCAGTAGTATAGGACAGGGCGCCTACGAGCAGTACTTC.

The chain recombines TRBV4-3 with TRBJ1-2; 7 positions match TRBD1. After removal of 4 bases from V and 4 bases from J, the junction contained 9 bases not matched to a gene. Looked up from germline, CDR1 is LGHNA and CDR2 is YSLEER. CDR3 size: 15 residues. The CDR3 DNA reads as TGCGCCAGCAGCCCCCAGACAGGGCAGGGCTATGGCTACACCTTC. Protein: CASSPQTGQGYGYTF.

The chain links TRBV19 to TRBJ1-1, with 8 bases fitting TRBD1. Germline V gene sequence: CDR1 LNHDA, CDR2 SQIVND (reference sequence). This CDR3 is 15 amino acids long. J was trimmed by 3 bases and V by 8 bases; bases with no gene match: 11. Here the CDR3 reads CASAGTGLGDTEAFF. The CDR3 bases are TGTGCCAGTGCCGGGACAGGCTTAGGGGACACTGAAGCTTTCTTT.

The chain employs TRBV4-1 and TRBJ2-6; TRBD1 might be the D (5 bases). Germline assignment: CDR1 MGHRA and CDR2 YSYEKL. The CDR3 is 15 amino acids. V lost 1 base and J 1 base, leaving 5 bases between the germline ends. CDR3 sequence (DNA): TGCGCCAGCAGCCAAGCAGGGTCTGGGGCCAACGTCCTGACTTTC. Translation gives CASSQAGSGANVLTF.

This chain joins TRBV5-8 and TRBJ2-1; TRBD1 matches at 8 bases. In germline, CDR1 is SGHTS, CDR2 YDEGEE. V was pared by 3 bases and J by 3 bases, with 8 bases of the junction left unmatched. CDR3 length equals 16 residues. CDR3 sequence (DNA): TGTGCCAGCAGCTCGCCCGACAGGGGACGCTACAATGAGCAGTTCTTC. Its protein product is CASSSPDRGRYNEQFF.

The V and J genes are TRBV10-3 and TRBJ2-7; 8 nucleotides align to TRBD1. Unmatched junction bases numbered 9, after V lost 5 bases and J lost 0 bases. Germline CDR1 and CDR2: ENHRY and SYGVKD. The CDR3 totals 16 residues. The CDR3, as DNA: TGTGCCATCAGTTTCCCTCCGGGACAGGACTCCTACGAGCAGTACTTC. As protein: CAISFPPGQDSYEQYF.

The chain joins TRBV29-1 to TRBJ1-1; D possibly corresponds to TRBD1 (6 bases). CDR1 is SQVTM and CDR2 is ANQGSEA in the germline V gene. The V end was cut by 4 bases, the J end by 3 bases, with 18 bases between. CDR3 length: 15 residues. CDR3 sequence reads: CSVVQGLILYTEAFF. The CDR3, as DNA: TGCAGCGTTGTACAGGGTTTGATTCTGTACACTGAAGCTTTCTTT.

This clone occurred a few times. The CDR3 here is CASSKRQGLHYGYTF. CDR3 nucleotides: TGTGCCAGTAGTAAACGACAGGGTCTACACTATGGCTACACCTTC. This sequence joins TRBV19 and TRBJ1-2; 7 positions match TRBD1. V was clipped by 4 bases and J by 3 bases; unmatched bases: 8. The CDR3 is made up of 15 amino acids. The germline V gene encodes CDR1 LNHDA and CDR2 SQIVND (reference sequence).